These T cell receptor beta chains were read from a single sample in a study of cytomegalovirus exposure and HLA in healthy donors. Clones were read by immunoSEQ multiplex PCR, and TCRdb kept only the in-frame ones, dropping some. The sample has more than 85,000 clones; roughly 67% are singletons. The specimen was PBMCs. The receptors were gathered from a man aged 40-49 years in good health and CMV-seronegative. The CDR3 runs from the conserved cysteine through the conserved F or W. A D gene is named only where the DNA matches it firmly. Not every row has a clone size; where given, it reads once, few, many or a size class.

J gene: TRBJ2-5; V gene: TRBV5-6; clone size: .; D gene: TRBD2; CDR3 protein: CASSLAIAGGLETQYF; CDR3 DNA: TGTGCCAGCAGCTTGGCCATAGCGGGGGGACTGGAGACCCAGTACTTC
J gene: TRBJ2-7; V gene: TRBV4-1; clone size: once; D gene: .; CDR3 protein: CASSQVETTYEQYF; CDR3 DNA: TGCGCCAGCAGCCAAGTTGAGACTACCTACGAGCAGTACTTC
J gene: TRBJ2-7; V gene: TRBV5-1; clone size: .; D gene: TRBD2; CDR3 protein: CPSSLEVGGVYEQYF; CDR3 DNA: TGCCCCAGCAGCTTGGAAGTCGGGGGGGTCTACGAGCAGTACTTC
J gene: TRBJ2-3; V gene: TRBV9; clone size: .; D gene: TRBD2; CDR3 protein: CASSVTSADTQYF; CDR3 DNA: TGTGCCAGCAGCGTGACTAGCGCAGATACGCAGTATTTT
J gene: TRBJ2-2; V gene: TRBV29-1; clone size: once; D gene: .; CDR3 protein: CSAVAVRGTGELFF; CDR3 DNA: TGCAGCGCCGTCGCAGTAAGAGGGACCGGGGAGCTGTTTTTT
J gene: TRBJ1-4; V gene: TRBV18; clone size: .; D gene: .; CDR3 protein: CASSLQGTNEKLFF; CDR3 DNA: TGTGCCAGCTCACTGCAGGGAACTAATGAAAAACTGTTTTTT
J gene: TRBJ2-7; V gene: TRBV7-9; clone size: few; D gene: TRBD2; CDR3 protein: CASSQGTSGDSYEQYF; CDR3 DNA: TGTGCCAGCAGCCAAGGGACTAGCGGGGACTCCTACGAGCAGTACTTC
J gene: TRBJ1-5; V gene: TRBV6-6; clone size: few; D gene: .; CDR3 protein: CASSYSTASQPQHF; CDR3 DNA: TGTGCCAGCAGTTACTCAACAGCCAGTCAGCCCCAGCATTTT
J gene: TRBJ2-3; V gene: TRBV4-1; clone size: .; D gene: TRBD2; CDR3 protein: CASSQDQRGSSSTDTQYF; CDR3 DNA: TGCGCCAGCAGCCAAGATCAGCGGGGTAGCAGTAGCACAGATACGCAGTATTTT
J gene: TRBJ2-7; V gene: TRBV28; clone size: .; D gene: TRBD1; CDR3 protein: CASSFRLTGNGEQYF; CDR3 DNA: TGTGCCAGCAGTTTTCGACTGACAGGGAACGGCGAGCAGTACTTC
J gene: TRBJ2-1; V gene: TRBV5-4; clone size: few; D gene: .; CDR3 protein: CASSLGTASYNEQFF; CDR3 DNA: TGTGCCAGCAGCTTGGGGACAGCCTCCTACAATGAGCAGTTCTTC
J gene: TRBJ2-1; V gene: TRBV4-3; clone size: .; D gene: TRBD2; CDR3 protein: CASSQDWGGSYNEQFF; CDR3 DNA: TGCGCCAGCAGCCAAGACTGGGGGGGCTCCTACAATGAGCAGTTCTTC
J gene: TRBJ1-2; V gene: TRBV11-2; clone size: .; D gene: .; CDR3 protein: CASSLDSGNYGYTF; CDR3 DNA: TGTGCCAGCAGCTTAGATTCAGGGAACTATGGCTACACCTTC
J gene: TRBJ2-4; V gene: TRBV7-9; clone size: .; D gene: .; CDR3 protein: CASSLGGEAKNIQYF; CDR3 DNA: TGTGCCAGCAGCTTAGGCGGGGAGGCCAAAAACATTCAGTACTTC
J gene: TRBJ1-5; V gene: TRBV28; clone size: .; D gene: .; CDR3 protein: CASIGPQGNQPQHF; CDR3 DNA: TGTGCCAGCATTGGCCCCCAGGGGAATCAGCCCCAGCATTTT
J gene: TRBJ2-7; V gene: TRBV2; clone size: .; D gene: .; CDR3 protein: CASTRGGQSSYEQYF; CDR3 DNA: TGTGCCAGCACGAGGGGGGGACAAAGCTCCTACGAGCAGTACTTC
J gene: TRBJ2-7; V gene: TRBV28; clone size: .; D gene: TRBD1; CDR3 protein: CASTPGTGAYEQYF; CDR3 DNA: TGTGCCAGCACCCCAGGGACAGGGGCCTACGAGCAGTACTTC
J gene: TRBJ1-5; V gene: TRBV29-1; clone size: .; D gene: .; CDR3 protein: CSVDFSGNGNQPQHF; CDR3 DNA: TGCAGCGTTGATTTTTCGGGGAACGGCAATCAGCCCCAGCATTTT
J gene: TRBJ1-1; V gene: TRBV7-6; clone size: .; D gene: .; CDR3 protein: CASSLPVSNTEAFF; CDR3 DNA: TGTGCCAGCAGCTTACCAGTCTCCAACACTGAAGCTTTCTTT
J gene: TRBJ2-7; V gene: TRBV6-1; clone size: .; D gene: .; CDR3 protein: CASTFGDSYEQYF; CDR3 DNA: TGTGCCAGCACATTCGGGGACTCCTACGAGCAGTACTTC
J gene: TRBJ2-1; V gene: TRBV4-1; clone size: .; D gene: TRBD2; CDR3 protein: CASSQGSSGESYNEQFF; CDR3 DNA: TGCGCCAGCAGCCAAGGGAGTAGCGGGGAGTCCTACAATGAGCAGTTCTTC
J gene: TRBJ1-2; V gene: TRBV15; clone size: .; D gene: TRBD1; CDR3 protein: CATSSLRGNYGYTF; CDR3 DNA: TGTGCCACCAGCAGTCTCAGGGGGAACTATGGCTACACCTTC
J gene: TRBJ2-7; V gene: TRBV7-6; clone size: .; D gene: TRBD1; CDR3 protein: CASSSGQGAREQYF; CDR3 DNA: TGTGCCAGCAGCTCCGGACAGGGGGCGCGAGAGCAGTACTTC
J gene: TRBJ1-5; V gene: TRBV6-1; clone size: .; D gene: .; CDR3 protein: CASSESPSPRPQHF; CDR3 DNA: TGTGCCAGCAGTGAAAGCCCTAGCCCCCGTCCCCAGCATTTT
J gene: TRBJ1-1; V gene: TRBV2; clone size: .; D gene: .; CDR3 protein: CASSLDSGGNTEAFF; CDR3 DNA: TGTGCCAGCAGTTTGGACAGCGGGGGGAACACTGAAGCTTTCTTT
J gene: TRBJ1-3; V gene: TRBV6-1; clone size: .; D gene: .; CDR3 protein: CASSVDSPGSGNTIYF; CDR3 DNA: TGTGCCAGCAGTGTGGACTCCCCGGGCTCTGGAAACACCATATATTTT
J gene: TRBJ2-7; V gene: TRBV5-1; clone size: .; D gene: .; CDR3 protein: CASSWGGGSEQYF; CDR3 DNA: TGCGCCAGCAGCTGGGGGGGCGGGAGCGAGCAGTACTTC
J gene: TRBJ1-2; V gene: TRBV7-9; clone size: .; D gene: TRBD1; CDR3 protein: CASSFSGGNGYTF; CDR3 DNA: TGTGCCAGCAGCTTCTCAGGGGGGAATGGCTACACCTTC
J gene: TRBJ1-4; V gene: TRBV6-5; clone size: .; D gene: .; CDR3 protein: CASRDRGEKLFF; CDR3 DNA: TGTGCCAGCAGGGACCGGGGTGAAAAACTGTTTTTT
J gene: TRBJ1-1; V gene: TRBV4-3; clone size: .; D gene: .; CDR3 protein: CASSQVPSTGLGNTEAFF; CDR3 DNA: TGCGCCAGCAGCCAAGTTCCCTCGACAGGCCTGGGTAACACTGAAGCTTTCTTT
J gene: TRBJ2-7; V gene: TRBV7-2; clone size: .; D gene: TRBD2; CDR3 protein: CASSFWRGGLDEQYF; CDR3 DNA: TGTGCCAGCAGCTTTTGGCGGGGGGGCCTCGACGAGCAGTACTTC
J gene: TRBJ2-3; V gene: TRBV27; clone size: few; D gene: .; CDR3 protein: CASSISGSTDTQYF; CDR3 DNA: TGTGCCAGCAGTATAAGCGGGAGCACAGATACGCAGTATTTT
J gene: TRBJ2-5; V gene: TRBV25-1; clone size: few; D gene: TRBD1; CDR3 protein: CASGTVGETQYF; CDR3 DNA: TGTGCCAGCGGGACAGTTGGGGAGACCCAGTACTTC
J gene: TRBJ2-3; V gene: TRBV11-1; clone size: .; D gene: TRBD1; CDR3 protein: CASSSNRGWTDTQYF; CDR3 DNA: TGTGCCAGCAGCAGCAACAGGGGATGGACAGATACGCAGTATTTT
J gene: TRBJ2-7; V gene: TRBV7-2; clone size: many; D gene: TRBD2; CDR3 protein: CASSQGLVEAYEQYF; CDR3 DNA: TGTGCCAGCAGCCAGGGACTAGTTGAGGCCTACGAGCAGTACTTC